This T cell receptor (beta chain) stems from a study of blood T cell repertoires in COVID-19. This clone is a singleton in its sample. This table comes from immunoSEQ multiplex PCR, and its TCRdb copy is limited to in-frame clones, with some not included. This table holds tens of thousands of clones, roughly four fifths found once. The CDR3 loop spans 16 amino acids. V shed 6 bases, J shed 4 bases, and the junction held 12 bases outside the gene matches. Germline CDR1 reads LGHDT; CDR2 reads YNNKEL (reference sequence). The chain recombines TRBV3-1 (or the pseudogene TRBV3-2) with TRBJ2-5; 9 nucleotides line up with TRBD2. The TCR comes from a man aged 25 to 40 with COVID-19, enrolled during active disease. Material: peripheral blood. The CDR3 sequence is CASSRASGNAVETQYF. DNA of the CDR3: TGTGCCAGCAGTCGCGCTAGCGGGAATGCGGTAGAGACCCAGTACTTC.